This T cell receptor beta chain was documented in a study of long-term antiretroviral therapy in people with HIV. General study results and limits: Blood, drawn from the mid-2000s to the late 2010s, may reflect older ART regimens. There were no data on ART adherence, viral resistance or therapy changes, a gap that limits inferences about post-ART repertoire changes.

CDR1 is MNHEY and CDR2 is SMNVEV in the germline V gene (reference sequence). Trimming took 4 bases from V and 4 from J; bases not matched to a gene: 9. The CDR3 consists of 15 residues. Samples were assayed with immunoSEQ v3.0 at survey level. Sequencing used immunoSEQ multiplex PCR; TCRdb keeps in-frame clones, though not all of them. The table shows approximately 26,000 clones, with 90% to 95% occurring only once. Remarks on this clone: Its antigen is undetermined.

The clonotype was recovered from a man aged 18 to 29 with HIV. V gene TRBV27 combines with J gene TRBJ2-7; the match to TRBD1 covers 8 bases. The source material was unsorted PBMCs, sampled 3.1 years after starting antiretroviral therapy. The DNA of the CDR3 is TGTGCCAGCAGTTCACTGAGACAGGGGCGATACGAGCAGTACTTC. This sequence encodes CASSSLRQGRYEQYF.